Detailed here is one T cell receptor (beta chain). Primers: 60 Vbeta forward and 13 Jbeta reverse. Profiling relied on immunoSEQ multiplex PCR, and the TCRdb table lists in-frame clones only, not all of them. The sample has roughly 170,000 clones, about three quarters seen once. These data are taken from a study of cytomegalovirus exposure and HLA in healthy donors. From germline, CDR1 is MNHEY and CDR2 SMNVEV (reference sequence). The CDR3 extends over 15 amino acids. V lost 4 bases to trimming and J lost 6 bases; unmatched junction nucleotides: 8. The chain employs TRBV27 and TRBJ1-2, with 10 bases fitting TRBD1. The sequence was collected from a female donor in good health and CMV-seronegative. The material sequenced was PBMCs. CDR3 in DNA: TGTGCCAGCAGTTCTAGGACCGGGACAGGGGATGGCTACACCTTC. Its protein is CASSSRTGTGDGYTF.